A few counts support the clone carrying this T cell receptor beta chain. Its antigen is undetermined. Trimming shortened V by 3 bases and J by 5 bases, and 13 bases separated the two germline ends. Germline V lookup: CDR1 MGHRA, CDR2 YSYEKL. This CDR3 has 15 amino acids. TCR cDNA molecules each carried a unique molecular identifier. MiXCR, applied by TCRdb to the 5' RACE reads, yields one record per CDR3 protein. The sample lists some 37,000 distinct CDR3 sequences, 7.5% occurring once. Time point described: sample taken at primary tumor resection. Unsorted whole RNA of tumor, nontumor lung or frozen PBMC was sequenced. These data are taken from a study of spatial heterogeneity in lung cancer. Study-wide results and caveats: Circulating ubiquitous expanded tumor TCRs were observed more frequently at resection than at follow-up.

Sequences were derived from PBMCs, sampled at surgery. The J gene is TRBJ2-2, the V gene TRBV4-1; D is undetermined. The sequence came from a male donor with early-stage non-small cell lung cancer. The CDR3 DNA reads TGCGCCAGCAGCCACCCCCTCAAAGGGACCGGGGAGCTGTTTTTT. Translated: CASSHPLKGTGELFF.